What follows are 20 T cell receptor beta chains derived from one specimen sequenced in a study of graft-versus-host responses after intestinal transplantation. No antigen is known for these receptors. Sequencing was performed with immunoSEQ multiplex PCR; in TCRdb, only in-frame clones are kept and a portion is missing. The sample has approximately 100,000 clones, 80% to 95% seen once; the top ten hold 0.95% to 1.5%. Sample: unstimulated CD8+ T cells sorted from spleen or lymph node cells, taken before intestinal transplant. The source is a human donor who received an intestinal transplant.

The chain links TRBV25-1 to TRBJ1-2; D gene uncertain. V lost 7 bases, J lost 7 bases, and 13 bases lay in between. The V gene's germline CDR1 is MGHDK and CDR2 SYGVNS. There are 12 residues in the CDR3. The CDR3 loop is CASTDEGSGYTF. The CDR3 DNA reads as TGTGCCAGCACGGACGAGGGCAGTGGCTACACCTTC.

This chain connects TRBV5-6 to TRBJ2-5; 7 bases align to TRBD2. CDR1 is SGHDT and CDR2 is YYEEEE in the germline V gene. The CDR3 length is 16 residues. J lost 4 bases, V lost 4 bases, and 13 bases had no gene match. CDR3: CASSGPLADRRETQYF. In DNA, the CDR3 is TGTGCCAGCAGCGGACCGCTAGCGGATCGACGAGAGACCCAGTACTTC.

The rearrangement joins TRBV20-1 to TRBJ2-7; D is uncertain. The germline gives CDR1 DFQATT, CDR2 SNEGSKA (reference sequence). The CDR3 loop spans 11 amino acids. Trimming stripped 0 bases from V and 7 bases from J, with 7 bases between. The CDR3 region is CSARESGEQYF. CDR3 sequence (DNA): TGCAGTGCTAGAGAGTCGGGTGAGCAGTACTTC.

V usage is TRBV6-5 and J usage is TRBJ2-3; weak D call: TRBD2 (7 bases). This CDR3 comprises 15 residues. V lost 6 bases and J 4 bases, leaving 17 bases between the germline ends. Germline V gene sequence: CDR1 MNHEY, CDR2 SVGAGI. The CDR3 spells CASSATGGGADTQYF. CDR3 nucleotide sequence: TGTGCCAGCAGCGCGACGGGCGGGGGCGCAGATACGCAGTATTTT.

This clone has just a few counts. The genes are TRBV6-1 and TRBJ2-7; D might be TRBD1 or TRBD2, each matching 5 bases. This CDR3 has 15 amino acids. Germline lookup yields CDR1 MNHNS and CDR2 SASEGT. V lost 0 bases to trimming and J lost 2 bases, with 11 bases between them. The CDR3 DNA reads as TGTGCCAGCAGTGAAGCGAGTTGGGGGACCTACGAGCAGTACTTC. Translated: CASSEASWGTYEQYF.

This chain links TRBV6-6 with TRBJ1-6; D remains ambiguous. The V end lost 5 bases, the J end lost 0 bases, and 11 bases lay between the germline ends. The length of the CDR3 is 16 residues. Germline V gene sequence: CDR1 MNHNY, CDR2 SVGAGI (reference sequence). CDR3 region: CASSPQASSYNSPLHF. The CDR3 DNA follows: TGTGCCAGCAGTCCCCAGGCAAGCTCCTATAATTCACCCCTCCACTTT.

The J gene is TRBJ2-5, the V gene TRBV5-4; 8 nucleotides agree with TRBD2. V was clipped by 4 bases and J by 4 bases; unmatched bases: 15. CDR1 and CDR2 from the germline V gene are SGHNT and YYREEE (reference sequence). This CDR3 has 17 residues. This chain's CDR3 is CASSKKRGPSRVETQYF. The DNA of the CDR3 is TGTGCCAGCAGCAAGAAGCGGGGGCCCTCTAGGGTAGAGACCCAGTACTTC.

This sequence joins TRBV11-2 and TRBJ2-3; TRBD2 might be the D (5 bases). The V end was cut by 4 bases, the J end by 3 bases, with 17 bases between. CDR1 is SGHAT, CDR2 FQNNGV, per germline. The CDR3 totals 16 residues. The CDR3 sequence: CASSSRSTGWTDTQYF. CDR3 DNA sequence: TGTGCCAGCAGCTCCCGGTCGACGGGGTGGACAGATACGCAGTATTTT.

This clone was found once. The J gene is TRBJ2-6, the V gene TRBV13; no clear D. The CDR3 totals 15 residues. CDR1 PRHDT and CDR2 FYEKMQ come from the germline V gene (reference sequence). Trimming shortened V by 5 bases and J by 0 bases, and 8 bases separated the two germline ends. In DNA form, the CDR3 reads TGTGCCAGCAGCCTACCGGCCTCTGGGGCCAACGTCCTGACTTTC. This gives the protein CASSLPASGANVLTF.

The V and J genes are TRBV20-1 and TRBJ1-4, with unresolved D. V shed 2 bases and J shed 8 bases, with 6 bases lying between them. The CDR3 extends over 11 amino acids. CDR1 is DFQATT, CDR2 SNEGSKA, per germline (reference sequence). CDR3 amino acids: CSARQQEKLFF. In DNA, the CDR3 is TGCAGTGCTAGACAGCAAGAAAAACTGTTTTTT.

This clone has just one count. This chain uses TRBV4-1 with TRBJ1-6; tentatively, D is TRBD1 (5 bases). Trimming took off 1 base at V and 10 bases at J, with 14 bases between the two ends. From germline, CDR1 is MGHRA and CDR2 YSYEKL. The CDR3 extends over 15 amino acids. In DNA, the CDR3 is TGCGCCAGCAGCCAAGGGTGGGACCGGGGGTCACCCCTCCACTTT. This codes for CASSQGWDRGSPLHF.

The J gene is TRBJ2-5, the V gene TRBV4-1, with 9 bases fitting TRBD2. This CDR3 comprises 16 residues. With V trimmed by 0 bases and J by 3 bases, 5 bases remained unmatched. Per germline, CDR1 MGHRA and CDR2 YSYEKL. CDR3 nucleotides: TGCGCCAGCAGCCAAGAGACGCGGGGGGGGGAAGAGACCCAGTACTTC. Its translation: CASSQETRGGEETQYF.

The V gene is TRBV6-6, the J gene TRBJ2-7, with D possibly TRBD2 on 6 matching bases. Trimming cost V 6 bases and J 0 bases, with 12 bases left between them. CDR1 and CDR2 from the germline V gene are MNHNY and SVGAGI (reference sequence). The CDR3 runs 14 residues. As DNA, the CDR3 is TGTGCCAGCAGGGGACTTTTGAGCTCCTACGAGCAGTACTTC. This gives the protein CASRGLLSSYEQYF.

The chain is built from TRBV2 and TRBJ2-7, with D possibly matching TRBD2 (5 bases). The CDR3 is 12 residues long. V was pared by 7 bases and J by 3 bases, with 10 bases between. Per the germline V gene, CDR1 is SNHLY and CDR2 is FYNNEI. The CDR3 is CASIGENYEQYF. The DNA for the CDR3 is TGTGCCAGCATTGGGGAGAACTACGAGCAGTACTTC.

The V and J genes are TRBV4-1 and TRBJ1-4; D is unclear. The CDR3 is 19 residues long. V lost 4 bases and J lost 1, with 22 bases in between. CDR1 MGHRA and CDR2 YSYEKL come from the germline V gene. CDR3 sequence (DNA): TGCGCCAGCAGCCCGACTCCGTCGGTGGGTTTCCTAACTAATGAAAAACTGTTTTTT. Its protein is CASSPTPSVGFLTNEKLFF.

The gene calls are TRBV4-1 and TRBJ1-3; TRBD1 might be the D (5 bases). Between the trimmed V and J ends, which lost 3 bases and 4 bases, there was a span of 10 bases. The CDR3 covers 14 residues. Per the germline V gene, CDR1 is MGHRA and CDR2 is YSYEKL. CDR3 region: CASSQGLLGNTIYF. Written as DNA, the CDR3 is TGCGCCAGCAGCCAGGGGCTCCTGGGAAACACCATATATTTT.

The count of this clone is one. This sequence joins TRBV2 and TRBJ2-3, with 7 bases aligning to TRBD2. V shed 6 bases and J 6 bases; nucleotides not matched to a gene: 6. Germline loops: CDR1 SNHLY, CDR2 FYNNEI. The CDR3 totals 13 residues. Here the CDR3 DNA reads TGTGCCAGCAGCCAGGCCGGGGGGGATACGCAGTATTTT. Translated: CASSQAGGDTQYF.

This chain joins TRBV30 and TRBJ1-3; D unclear. The V gene lost 2 bases and the J gene lost 6 bases, with 20 bases spanning the gap. The CDR3 spans 16 residues. Germline values: CDR1 GTSNPN, CDR2 SVGIG (reference sequence). Written as DNA, the CDR3 is TGTGCCTGGAGTCCCCGGGAGGCTAGACGAACAAACACCATATATTTT. Translation: CAWSPREARRTNTIYF.

The chain has TRBV7-6 and TRBJ1-2; D possibly corresponds to TRBD1 (6 bases). The CDR3 loop spans 14 amino acids. Per the germline V gene, CDR1 is SGHVS and CDR2 is FNYEAQ. Between the trimmed V and J ends, which lost 5 bases and 4 bases, there was a span of 14 bases. The CDR3, as DNA: TGTGCCAGCAGCCCGACAGGACAGTTCTATGGCTACACCTTC. It yields the protein CASSPTGQFYGYTF.

J is TRBJ1-1 and V is TRBV27; no clear D gene. The V gene lost 5 bases and the J gene lost 4 bases, with 14 bases spanning the gap. The germline CDR1 and CDR2 sequences are MNHEY and SMNVEV (reference sequence). This CDR3 is built from 14 residues. CDR3 amino acids: CASSPNSAVTEAFF. CDR3 in DNA: TGTGCCAGCAGTCCCAACTCGGCCGTCACTGAAGCTTTCTTT.